Listed below are T cell receptor beta chains from one sample, sequenced in a study of patients and donors after allogeneic stem cell transplantation. One entry per CDR3 protein, called by TCRdb with MiXCR from the RT-PCR reads. The sample lists a few hundred thousand distinct CDR3 sequences, less than 50% occurring once. Sequencing was done on a sample of blood, either unsorted or a sorted T cell fraction (not recorded which). These receptors were collected from a human donor who was either an allogeneic HSCT recipient or a stem cell or donor lymphocyte infusion donor (not recorded which). It is not recorded whose cells these are; they may come from a transplant donor. The CDR3 runs from the conserved cysteine through the conserved F or W. Expanded clones get a size class; other rows say once, few or many, or leave the size out.

v_gene	j_gene	abundance	len	CDR3aa
TRBV7-9	TRBJ1-1	.	15	CASSLWQGMLPEAFF
TRBV5-1	TRBJ1-2	many	14	CASSLGQTAYGYTF
TRBV9	TRBJ2-5	.	12	CASSEWGETQYF
TRBV5-1	TRBJ2-1	.	17	CASSLGYSSALGNEQFF
TRBV9	TRBJ2-3	few	14	CASSVEQGTDTQYF
TRBV5-1	TRBJ2-2	.	14	CASSPRRDTGELFF
TRBV7-9	TRBJ1-1	.	14	CASSLAVQGEKAFF
TRBV12-3/TRBV12-4	TRBJ1-5	many	12	CASSLRNQPQHF
TRBV12-3/TRBV12-4	TRBJ1-5	.	13	CASSWTANQPQHF
TRBV29-1	TRBJ1-4	.	13	CSVKLGFNEKLFF
TRBV20-1	TRBJ1-2	few	13	CSARPASNYGYTF
TRBV15	TRBJ1-4	.	14	CATSDTGLNEKLFF
TRBV20-1	TRBJ1-1	.	11	CSARGLAEAFF
TRBV6-2/TRBV6-3	TRBJ2-7	.	14	CASRTLVIAYEQYF
TRBV27	TRBJ2-7	.	15	CASSLMTGASYEQYF
TRBV7-3	TRBJ2-3	.	15	CASSLGWRGADTQYF
TRBV29-1	TRBJ1-2	.	12	CSVEDRADGYTF
TRBV30	TRBJ1-1	few	13	CAWSEQLNTEAFF
TRBV12-3/TRBV12-4	TRBJ1-4	.	17	CASSYTGGARTNEKLFF
TRBV12-3/TRBV12-4	TRBJ1-4	few	13	CASSLRSDAKLFF
TRBV6-5	TRBJ1-4	.	14	CASSYGGRNEKLFF
TRBV29-1	TRBJ2-1	few	13	CSVRTSGHNEQFF
TRBV28	TRBJ1-1	.	14	CASKIPGPRTEAFF
TRBV20-1	TRBJ2-7	.	14	CSASRGLVLYEQYF
TRBV12-3/TRBV12-4	TRBJ1-6	.	14	CASSLWVPGSPLHF
TRBV24-1	TRBJ2-7	few	15	CATSESGTGSYEQYF
TRBV5-5	TRBJ1-4	few	15	CASSSFQGAYEKLFF
TRBV12-3/TRBV12-4	TRBJ2-7	few	16	CASSPLPAGGSYEQYF
TRBV5-1	TRBJ2-2	.	14	CASSFLGAAGELFF
TRBV15	TRBJ1-3	few	13	CATSSYSGNTIYF
TRBV20-1	TRBJ2-7	.	14	CSARVTEGKDEQYF
TRBV4-1	TRBJ1-3	.	16	CASSPGQALSGNTIYF
TRBV3-1	TRBJ2-7	.	13	CASSQIQLREQYF
TRBV13	TRBJ1-4	.	14	CASSPTATNEKLFF
TRBV18	TRBJ2-7	.	16	CASSPYRQIAAYEQYF
TRBV7-2	TRBJ2-5	.	13	CASSLGRMETQYF
TRBV20-1	TRBJ1-1	few	13	CSAQDSMNTEAFF
TRBV28	TRBJ1-2	few	14	CASSTTGVNYGYTF
TRBV28	TRBJ1-6	.	12	CASNRPNSPLHF
TRBV3-1	TRBJ1-1	.	13	CASSQGLGQEAFF
TRBV5-6	TRBJ1-4	few	13	CASSLGQNEKLFF
TRBV24-1	TRBJ1-1	many	8	CATTEAFF
TRBV29-1	TRBJ2-5	.	14	CSVEDHKGRETQYF
TRBV4-1	TRBJ1-1	.	15	CASSPSGVGDTEAFF
TRBV4-1	TRBJ1-1	.	14	CASSQGQLNTEAFF
TRBV4-2	TRBJ1-5	.	13	CASSQDGGRPQHF
TRBV20-1	TRBJ1-1	.	15	CSAHRTGGMNTEAFF
TRBV7-2	TRBJ2-2	.	15	CASSLVQGNTGELFF
TRBV3-1	TRBJ2-2	.	15	CASSHPGLRPGELFF
TRBV28	TRBJ1-5	.	16	CASSFGGRGAVQPQHF
TRBV28	TRBJ1-5	once	15	CASHLDRGRGQPQHF
TRBV29-1	TRBJ2-2	.	12	CSVVRGNGELFF
TRBV12-3/TRBV12-4	TRBJ1-2	few	12	CASTWTGAGYTF
TRBV20-1	TRBJ1-4	few	16	CSANYRERITNEKLFF